The next 2 T cell receptor beta chains were all read from a single sample in a study of CD4 T cells in relation to SARS-CoV-2 and coronaviruses listed by TCRdb under 2021. The protocol used for the library was the immunoSEQ multiplex PCR assay. TCRdb re-hosts the immuneACCESS table, in-frame sequences only. Its copies lack some clones; in the studies checked, an unresolved V gene accounts for under half of them, and the cause for the rest is not known. The sample records 60,000 to 75,000 clones, 80% to 95% of which are singletons. The ten largest clones add up to about 0.23% of the sample. CD4+ T cells from unexposed donors were collected before the COVID-19 pandemic (2011-2018). The specimen was naive CD4+ T cells from PBMCs. The sample's cell subset or site, from its label and the paper: naive CD4+ T cells isolated by negative enrichment. The receptors shown here come from a human donor in good health.

This sequence joins TRBV19 and TRBJ2-7, with 9 bases that match TRBD1. The germline CDR1 and CDR2 sequences are LNHDA and SQIVND (reference sequence). The CDR3 extends over 13 amino acids. J gave up 6 bases and V 11 bases, and 11 bases lay outside the gene matches. The CDR3 is CAGPGTGYGEQYF. CDR3 DNA: TGTGCCGGCCCCGGGACAGGGTATGGCGAGCAGTACTTC.

This clone appeared once. The chain is built from TRBV19 and TRBJ1-5; possibly TRBD1 for D (5 bases). The CDR3 is 16 amino acids. The V gene lost 4 bases and the J gene lost 2 bases, with 15 bases spanning the gap. Germline values: CDR1 LNHDA, CDR2 SQIVND (reference sequence). CDR3 residues: CASSKGLQEGNQPQHF. The CDR3 DNA reads TGTGCCAGTAGTAAGGGACTCCAGGAGGGCAATCAGCCCCAGCATTTT.